This T cell receptor beta chain was obtained from a study of OX40 agonist ivuxolimab in advanced cancers. Study-level information: Patients were given ivuxolimab, an antibody that agonizes OX40 (CD134). Partial responses were achieved by three patients, of whom one had hepatocellular carcinoma and two had cutaneous melanoma.

This clone was seen only a few times. What it binds is not known. Generated by immunoSEQ multiplex PCR, the TCRdb table keeps only in-frame clones and is missing some. The sample has 53,000 or so clones, approximately 90% seen once. Trimming stripped 7 bases from V and 9 bases from J, with 15 bases between. This CDR3 is 12 amino acids long. From germline, CDR1 is SNHLY and CDR2 FYNNEI. Points from the study as a whole: Some patients who did not respond also had low normalized T-cell clonal expansion.

The material was CD4+ or CD8+ T cells sorted from blood, obtained in a trial of the OX40 agonist ivuxolimab. This clonotype originated in an adult with an advanced solid tumor such as melanoma, head and neck, liver or kidney cancer. The V call is TRBV2, the J call TRBJ1-2; possible D gene TRBD1, 5 bases. The chain's CDR3 is CASITSDTRYTF. The CDR3 DNA is TGTGCCAGCATCACGTCGGACACTCGCTACACCTTC.